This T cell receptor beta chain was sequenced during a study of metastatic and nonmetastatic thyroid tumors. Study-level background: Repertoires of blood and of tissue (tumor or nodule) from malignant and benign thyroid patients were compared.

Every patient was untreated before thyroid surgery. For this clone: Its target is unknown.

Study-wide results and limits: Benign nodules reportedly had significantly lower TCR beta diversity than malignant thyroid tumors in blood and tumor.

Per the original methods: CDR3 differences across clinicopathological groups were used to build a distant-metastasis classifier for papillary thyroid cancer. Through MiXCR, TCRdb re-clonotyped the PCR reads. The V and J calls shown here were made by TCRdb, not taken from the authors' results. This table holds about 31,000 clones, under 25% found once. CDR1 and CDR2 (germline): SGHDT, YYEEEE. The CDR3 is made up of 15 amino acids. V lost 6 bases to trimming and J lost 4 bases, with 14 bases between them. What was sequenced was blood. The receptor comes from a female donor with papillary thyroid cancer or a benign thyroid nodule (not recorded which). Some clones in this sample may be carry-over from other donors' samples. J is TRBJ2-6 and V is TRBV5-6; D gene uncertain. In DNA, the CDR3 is TGTGCCAGCATCCCTTTGCGTGCCGGGGCCAACGTCCTGACTTTC. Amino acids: CASIPLRAGANVLTF.